The 8 T cell receptor beta chains in this list originate from one sample, sequenced in a study of T-cell memory formation after mild COVID-19 (dated by TCRdb to about 2021). The method was 5' RACE. The listed sequencing device is Illumina NovaSeq 6000. The raw public reads went through TCRdb reprocessing: fastp at Q25, MiXCR clone calling, in-frame beta chains kept. Rows matching on CDR3 protein sequence are summarized as one entry with the most common DNA and genes. For this sample there are hundreds of thousands of distinct CDR3 sequences; around 17% appear just once. The top ten constitute around a fifth of the sample. Material for sequencing was PBMCs or a T cell subset sorted from them (not recorded which). The receptors were sampled from a man aged 18 to 30 who had mild COVID-19 (a few samples of this study predate the infection). The sample titles of this study are shuffled in the database, so cell type and time point are left out; the donor was told from shared clones.

There are a few counts of this clonotype. V is TRBV7-2 and J is TRBJ2-3; TRBD2 matches 14 bases. The CDR3 totals 19 residues. Trimming took 4 bases from V and 0 from J; bases not matched to a gene: 9. Germline lookup yields CDR1 SGHTA and CDR2 FQGNSA. CDR3 nucleotide sequence: TGTGCCAGCAGCTCCCGGGGACTAGCGGGGGCCGCAAGCACAGATACGCAGTATTTT. This sequence encodes CASSSRGLAGAASTDTQYF.

This clonotype was counted at least ten times. The chain combines TRBV29-1 with TRBJ2-3; 14 nucleotides line up with TRBD2. The CDR3 sequence is 14 residues long. J was trimmed by 5 bases and V by 7 bases; bases with no gene match: 5. CDR1 is SQVTM, CDR2 ANQGSEA, per germline. CDR3 sequence reads: CSGGLAGGRDTQYF. The CDR3 nucleotides read TGCAGCGGTGGACTAGCGGGGGGAAGAGATACGCAGTATTTT.

The V and J genes are TRBV6-1 and TRBJ2-7, with 7 nucleotides matching TRBD1. The CDR3 spans 14 residues. V was clipped by 2 bases and J by 3 bases; unmatched bases: 4. Germline V lookup: CDR1 MNHNS, CDR2 SASEGT. The CDR3 is CASSEPGQSYEQYV. Here the CDR3 DNA reads TGTGCCAGCAGTGAACCGGGACAGAGCTACGAGCAGTACGTC.

This clonotype turned up a few times. This rearrangement joins TRBV6-5 to TRBJ1-3, with D uncertain. The germline CDR1 and CDR2 sequences are MNHEY and SVGAGI. This CDR3 has 13 amino acids. The ends were cut back, 6 bases at V and 7 bases at J, with 13 bases in the middle. This CDR3 reads CASSRTPGNTIYF. Written as DNA, the CDR3 is TGTGCCAGCAGCAGGACGCCGGGGAACACCATATATTTT.

This clonotype came up a few times. The rearrangement links TRBV12-3 or TRBV12-4 to TRBJ2-2; 9 bases agree with TRBD2. V trimming: 6 bases; J trimming: 6 bases; junction bases outside the gene matches: 8. This CDR3 has 15 residues. The CDR3 sequence: CASSTSSGAPGELFF. In nucleotides, the CDR3 is TGTGCCAGCAGCACGTCTAGCGGGGCCCCCGGGGAGCTGTTTTTT.

The rearrangement joins TRBV3-1 to TRBJ1-1; tentative D call: TRBD1 (5 bases). The CDR3 loop spans 16 amino acids. V shed 1 base and J shed 0 bases, with 12 bases lying between them. Looked up from germline, CDR1 is LGHDT and CDR2 is YNNKEL (reference sequence). The chain's CDR3 is CASSQGSGYMNTEAFF. CDR3 in DNA: TGTGCCAGCAGCCAAGGGTCAGGGTACATGAACACTGAAGCTTTCTTT.

This chain connects TRBV29-1 to TRBJ2-3; D call uncertain. The CDR3 spans 15 residues. V shed 4 bases and J shed 6 bases, with 20 bases lying between them. The germline gives CDR1 SQVTM, CDR2 ANQGSEA. CDR3 protein: CSVGLESRRWDTQYF. The CDR3 DNA reads TGCAGCGTTGGTCTAGAATCTAGACGTTGGGATACGCAGTATTTT.

This clonotype was detected only a few times. The CDR3 nucleotides read TGCGCCAGCAGCTCCACGCCAGGGGCCTACGAGCAGTACGTC. It codes for CASSSTPGAYEQYV. The chain combines TRBV5-1 with TRBJ2-7, with a tentative D call TRBD1 (6 bases). From germline, CDR1 is SGHRS and CDR2 YFSETQ. The germline V and J ends were trimmed by 3 bases and 2 bases, with 12 bases remaining between them. The CDR3 runs 14 residues.